The rows below give T cell receptor beta chains drawn from one sample of a study of blood T cell repertoires in COVID-19. The assay was immunoSEQ multiplex PCR, and TCRdb's table has in-frame clones only and misses some. This sample has tens of thousands of clones, with just under 90% found just once. Material: peripheral blood. These receptors all come from a man aged 60 to 75 with acute or convalescent COVID-19. Each CDR3 is given with its conserved first and last residue. D genes are given only for firm matches. Only part of the rows carry a size: once, few, many, or a class if the clone is expanded.

CDR3 length	D gene	clone size	V gene	J gene	CDR3 protein	CDR3 DNA
17	TRBD2	-	TRBV7-6	TRBJ2-2	CASSLVSSGSSIGELFF	TGTGCCAGCAGCTTAGTCAGTAGCGGGAGCAGTATCGGGGAGCTGTTTTTT
15	TRBD2	once	TRBV5-1	TRBJ2-7	CASSGLLADSYEQYF	TGCGCCAGCAGCGGCCTACTAGCGGACTCCTACGAGCAGTACTTC
16	TRBD1	-	TRBV10-3	TRBJ1-2	CAISDIGQELNYGYTF	TGTGCCATCAGTGATATAGGACAGGAACTTAACTATGGCTACACCTTC
14	-	-	TRBV20-1	TRBJ2-1	CSASGSGEGNEQFF	TGCAGTGCTAGTGGGTCGGGAGAGGGAAATGAGCAGTTCTTC
13	-	-	TRBV24-1	TRBJ1-2	CATSDSQVYGYTF	TGTGCCACCAGTGACTCCCAGGTCTATGGCTACACCTTC
16	TRBD2	-	TRBV5-4	TRBJ2-7	CASSLATSGRTYEQYF	TGTGCCAGCAGCTTGGCCACTAGCGGGAGGACCTACGAGCAGTACTTC
18	TRBD1	-	TRBV5-8	TRBJ1-5	CASSLAVEDRAGSQPQHF	TGTGCCAGCAGCTTGGCCGTAGAGGACAGGGCAGGCAGTCAGCCCCAGCATTTT
16	TRBD1	-	TRBV7-9	TRBJ1-4	CASTSGLGQDREKLFF	TGTGCCAGCACCTCAGGACTGGGACAGGATAGAGAAAAACTGTTTTTT
15	TRBD2	-	TRBV7-9	TRBJ2-1	CASSPSGSSYNEQFF	TGTGCCAGCAGCCCTAGCGGGAGCTCCTACAATGAGCAGTTCTTC
14	-	-	TRBV5-1	TRBJ2-5	CASSSSIPQETQYF	TGCGCCAGCAGCTCCAGTATCCCCCAAGAGACCCAGTACTTC
14	TRBD2	-	TRBV30	TRBJ2-1	CAWSSGGPHNEQFF	TGTGCCTGGAGTTCGGGAGGGCCCCACAATGAGCAGTTCTTC
14	TRBD1	-	TRBV13	TRBJ1-2	CASSPRGRGYGYTF	TGTGCCAGCAGCCCCAGGGGGCGCGGCTATGGCTACACCTTC
12	-	-	TRBV28	TRBJ1-2	CASSSGLDGYTF	TGTGCCAGCAGTTCGGGACTTGATGGCTACACCTTC
16	TRBD2	-	TRBV2	TRBJ2-7	CASSYLGGGPIYEQYF	TGTGCCAGCAGTTACTTGGGGGGAGGGCCCATCTACGAGCAGTACTTC
18	TRBD1	-	TRBV5-6	TRBJ1-4	CASSRAGTGGLQSEKLFF	TGTGCCAGCAGCCGAGCCGGGACAGGGGGCCTACAATCTGAAAAACTGTTTTTT
14	-	-	TRBV19	TRBJ1-5	CASSNPGSNQPQHF	TGTGCCAGTAGCAATCCGGGTAGCAATCAGCCCCAGCATTTT
14	-	-	TRBV19	TRBJ2-4	CASSDYLAKNIQYF	TGTGCCAGTAGTGACTACTTAGCCAAAAACATTCAGTACTTC
17	TRBD2	-	TRBV11-2	TRBJ2-1	CASSLPLAGGPYNEQFF	TGTGCCAGCAGCTTGCCCCTAGCGGGAGGGCCCTACAATGAGCAGTTCTTC
16	TRBD2	-	TRBV5-1	TRBJ2-7	CASSLASSGRAHEQYF	TGCGCCAGCAGCTTGGCCTCGAGCGGGAGGGCCCACGAGCAGTACTTC
18	-	-	TRBV3-1/TRBV3-2	TRBJ1-1	CASLPPHRGRRANTEAFF	TGTGCCAGCCTCCCACCCCACCGGGGGAGAAGGGCGAACACTGAAGCTTTCTTT
15	-	-	TRBV14	TRBJ1-1	CASSQGHREINEAFF	TGTGCCAGCAGCCAAGGTCACAGGGAGATTAATGAAGCTTTCTTT
13	TRBD2	-	TRBV7-2	TRBJ2-7	CASSQGLAREQYF	TGTGCCAGCAGCCAGGGACTAGCACGCGAGCAGTACTTC
12	-	once	TRBV7-3	TRBJ2-1	CASREGSGEQFF	TGTGCCAGCAGGGAGGGGTCGGGTGAGCAGTTCTTC
15	-	-	TRBV19	TRBJ1-5	CASTYRDSSNQPQHF	TGTGCCAGCACCTACAGGGATTCGAGCAATCAGCCCCAGCATTTT
14	-	-	TRBV6-5	TRBJ1-6	CASSYRPANSPLHF	TGTGCCAGCAGTTACCGACCAGCGAATTCACCCCTCCACTTT
14	TRBD2	-	TRBV10-3	TRBJ2-3	CAIRGLADTDTQYF	TGTGCCATCAGGGGACTAGCGGACACAGATACGCAGTATTTT
14	TRBD1	-	TRBV18	TRBJ2-5	CASSLDRGQETQYF	TGTGCCAGCTCTCTGGACAGGGGGCAAGAGACCCAGTACTTC
15	TRBD1	-	TRBV29-1	TRBJ2-1	CSVEDASGGYNEQFF	TGCAGCGTTGAAGATGCATCAGGGGGTTACAATGAGCAGTTCTTC
17	-	-	TRBV7-8	TRBJ2-7	CASSSKPPRPTYDEQYF	TGTGCCAGCAGCTCAAAACCACCGCGCCCCACCTACGACGAGCAGTACTTC
15	TRBD1	-	TRBV9	TRBJ1-1	CASSVSQGANTEAFF	TGTGCCAGCAGCGTCTCACAGGGGGCAAACACTGAAGCTTTCTTT
14	-	-	TRBV4-2	TRBJ2-1	CASSQDGRGEEQFF	TGTGCCAGCAGCCAAGATGGGCGGGGAGAGGAGCAGTTCTTC
13	TRBD1	-	TRBV27	TRBJ2-1	CASSMRQGVLPFF	TGTGCCAGCAGTATGCGACAGGGAGTCTTGCCGTTCTTC
15	TRBD1	-	TRBV7-6	TRBJ1-3	CASTTGVNSGNTIYF	TGTGCCAGCACCACAGGGGTGAACTCTGGAAACACCATATATTTT
16	-	-	TRBV7-9	TRBJ2-2	CASSSQGIGGSGELFF	TGTGCCAGCAGCTCCCAGGGAATTGGAGGGTCCGGGGAGCTGTTTTTT
18	TRBD2	-	TRBV10-3	TRBJ2-5	CAISDRGGTTILGETQYF	TGTGCCATCAGTGACCGGGGGGGGACGACTATTTTAGGCGAGACCCAGTACTTC
13	-	-	TRBV29-1	TRBJ1-4	CSVVMGGGEKLFF	TGCAGCGTTGTGATGGGGGGTGGTGAAAAACTGTTTTTT
14	TRBD1	-	TRBV7-2	TRBJ1-5	CASSAGQANQPQHF	TGTGCCAGCAGCGCGGGACAGGCCAATCAGCCCCAGCATTTT
16	TRBD1	-	TRBV4-3	TRBJ1-5	CASSQGGTGRFEPQHF	TGCGCCAGCAGCCAAGGCGGGACAGGGAGGTTCGAGCCCCAGCATTTT
15	TRBD2	-	TRBV12-5	TRBJ2-7	CAILAGRDLPYEQYF	TGTGCTATACTTGCGGGGAGGGATCTACCCTACGAGCAGTACTTC
16	TRBD1	-	TRBV4-2	TRBJ1-2	CASQKYGQGANYGYTF	TGTGCCAGCCAAAAATACGGACAGGGGGCGAACTATGGCTACACCTTC
17	TRBD1	-	TRBV6-6	TRBJ1-4	CASSPGQGVGVQEKLFF	TGTGCCAGCAGTCCGGGACAGGGGGTTGGGGTTCAGGAAAAACTGTTTTTT
12	-	-	TRBV25-1	TRBJ2-1	CASSDEDNEQFF	TGTGCCAGCAGTGATGAGGACAATGAGCAGTTCTTC
15	-	few	TRBV3-1/TRBV3-2	TRBJ1-1	CASSPTRGVLTEAFF	TGTGCCAGCAGCCCCACGCGCGGGGTTCTCACTGAAGCTTTCTTT
15	-	-	TRBV9	TRBJ1-3	CASSHNIEAGNTIYF	TGTGCCAGCAGCCATAATATTGAGGCTGGGAACACCATATATTTT
12	-	-	TRBV2	TRBJ2-7	CASSGVLYEQYF	TGTGCCAGCAGCGGAGTTCTGTACGAGCAGTACTTC
15	-	-	TRBV10-3	TRBJ1-1	CAISESAAQGTEAFF	TGTGCCATCAGTGAGTCGGCCGCACAGGGAACTGAAGCTTTCTTT
15	TRBD1	-	TRBV13	TRBJ2-3	CASSTTGTGGDTQYF	TGTGCCAGCAGCACAACCGGGACAGGAGGGGATACGCAGTATTTT
15	-	-	TRBV6-5	TRBJ1-1	CASNILQGSSTEAFF	TGTGCCAGCAATATCCTACAGGGATCGAGCACTGAAGCTTTCTTT
13	TRBD1	once	TRBV5-8	TRBJ1-2	CATSGQGMYGYTF	TGTGCCACCTCGGGACAGGGAATGTATGGCTACACCTTC
15	-	-	TRBV7-3	TRBJ2-1	CASSLSGGPHNEQFF	TGTGCCAGCAGTTTATCAGGGGGGCCTCACAATGAGCAGTTCTTC
13	-	few	TRBV7-2	TRBJ1-5	CASRATVNQPQHF	TGTGCCAGCAGAGCTACAGTTAATCAGCCCCAGCATTTT